This T cell receptor beta chain comes out of a study of identical twins. Study results and limitations: Researchers caution that invariant MAIT and iNKT cells could partly confound zero-insertion analyses.

TCRdb called the 5' RACE reads again in MiXCR, with one record for every CDR3 protein. The table has approximately 680,000 distinct CDR3 sequences, roughly 7.1% seen once. Trimming removed 5 bases from V and 2 bases from J; junction bases left unmatched: 8. This CDR3 is 15 amino acids long. CDR1 is SGHDT, CDR2 YYEEEE, per germline. As concerns this clonotype: No antigen is known for it.

The same sample was also used in a study of yellow fever vaccine responses in identical twins.

The receptor was isolated from a woman in her late teens or twenties in good health. This chain links TRBV5-6 with TRBJ2-3; 7 nucleotides line up with TRBD1. The sample taken for sequencing was PBMCs. CDR3 coding DNA: TGTGCCAGCAGTTTACAGGGGTACGACACAGATACGCAGTATTTT. Protein sequence: CASSLQGYDTDTQYF.